One sample yielded the 30 T cell receptor beta chains listed below, sequenced in a study of T cell repertoires in cytomegalovirus infection. These receptors' targets are unknown. TCRdb fed the reads into MiXCR, producing one record per CDR3 protein. Here the sample spans about 920,000 distinct CDR3 sequences, around 29% being singletons. Sequenced material: cultured CD8+ T cells from PBMCs, taken from culture after CMV antigen stimulation. These receptors all stem from a human donor in good health (CMV status not recorded). Some clones in this sample may be carry-over from other donors' samples.

Turning to this clonotype: A much larger clonotype is one base distant, so this may be a read error. This chain uses TRBV7-9 with TRBJ1-1, with TRBD1 identical over 7 bases. CDR1 and CDR2 from the germline V gene are SEHNR and FQNEAQ (reference sequence). After removal of 4 bases from V and 5 bases from J, the junction contained 10 bases not matched to a gene. The length of the CDR3 is 15 residues. As DNA, the CDR3 is TGTGCCAGCAGCTCCACCGGGACAGTGGGGACTGAAGCTTTCTTT. It yields the protein CASSSTGTVGTEAFF.

This clonotype was picked up a small number of times. The junction differs from germline at one of its ends, possibly a read error. V is TRBV7-7 and J is TRBJ2-1; 9 bases agree with TRBD1. Germline V gives CDR1 SSHAT, CDR2 FNYEAQ (reference sequence). The CDR3 sequence is 14 residues long. The CDR3 protein is CASSLVQGANEQFF. The CDR3 nucleotides are TGTGCTAGCAGCTTAGTACAGGGGGCTAATGAGCAGTTCTTC.

This clonotype came up a few times. This chain uses TRBV7-9 with TRBJ1-2; D is uncertain. The CDR3 runs 14 residues. Trimming removed 2 bases at V and 8 bases at J, with 15 bases between. CDR1 is SEHNR and CDR2 is FQNEAQ in the germline V gene (reference sequence). In DNA form, the CDR3 reads TGTGCCAGCAGCTTACCGGGCGTCGAGGGCGGCTACACCTTC. Translated, it gives CASSLPGVEGGYTF.

CDR3 nucleotides: TGTGCCAGCAGTTTATTAGGGAACTATGGCTACACCTTC. It translates to CASSLLGNYGYTF. The rearrangement joins TRBV27 to TRBJ1-2; D unclear. Trimming shortened V by 1 base and J by 2 bases, and 5 bases separated the two germline ends. Germline-derived CDR1 and CDR2 are MNHEY and SMNVEV (reference sequence). The CDR3 covers 13 residues.

This clonotype came up many times. Here the CDR3 reads CASSSRQGYSTDTQYF. CDR3 coding DNA: TGTGCCAGCAGCTCGAGACAGGGGTATAGCACAGATACGCAGTATTTT. This rearrangement joins TRBV7-2 to TRBJ2-3; TRBD1 aligns across 8 bases. The CDR3 totals 16 residues. The germline V gene has CDR1 SGHTA and CDR2 FQGNSA. Trimming cost V 4 bases and J 0 bases; bases outside gene matches: 6.

This clonotype has more than one count but fewer than ten. This chain connects TRBV27 to TRBJ2-4, with D perhaps being TRBD1 or TRBD2 (6 bases each). This CDR3 contains 17 residues. The V end was cut by 5 bases, the J end by 1 base, with 18 bases between. The germline V gene encodes CDR1 MNHEY and CDR2 SMNVEV (reference sequence). The CDR3 sequence is CASSPSRERGAKNIQYF. As DNA, the CDR3 is TGTGCCAGCAGTCCCTCGCGGGAAAGGGGGGCCAAAAACATTCAGTACTTC.

This rearrangement joins TRBV7-6 to TRBJ1-1; 9 bases match TRBD1. Germline CDR1 is SGHVS and CDR2 is FNYEAQ. J gave up 0 bases and V 11 bases, and 7 bases lay outside the gene matches. The CDR3 totals 14 residues. The CDR3 loop reads CAGRTGGLNTEAFF. The CDR3 DNA sequence: TGTGCCGGAAGAACAGGGGGCTTGAACACTGAAGCTTTCTTT.

In this sample, this clonotype turned up a few times. V and J are TRBV20-1 and TRBJ2-7, with TRBD1 matching over 7 bases. CDR3 length: 13 residues. V lost 3 bases, J lost 4 bases, and 6 bases stayed unmatched. Germline V CDR1 and CDR2: DFQATT, SNEGSKA (reference sequence). CDR3 sequence: CSARGDRTYEQYF. CDR3 in DNA: TGCAGTGCTAGGGGGGACAGAACTTACGAGCAGTACTTC.

This clonotype was counted between two and nine times. The chain joins TRBV12-3 or TRBV12-4 to TRBJ2-1; D is ambiguous. This CDR3 has 15 residues. V dropped 6 bases and J dropped 4 bases, with 16 bases sitting between them. CDR3 loop: CASSSVQNAYNEQFF. The CDR3 DNA follows: TGTGCCAGCAGCTCGGTCCAGAACGCATACAATGAGCAGTTCTTC.

This sequence joins TRBV6-6 and TRBJ2-7; weak D call: TRBD1 (6 bases). The CDR3 consists of 12 residues. Trimming took off 7 bases at V and 4 bases at J, with 11 bases between the two ends. Germline loops: CDR1 MNHNY, CDR2 SVGAGI (reference sequence). The DNA of the CDR3 is TGTGCCAGCAATCAGGGGCAATACGAGCAGTACGTC. It yields the protein CASNQGQYEQYV.

The sample holds one count of this clonotype. The V gene is TRBV10-3, the J gene TRBJ2-5, with TRBD1 as a possible D gene (5 bases). Germline V lookup: CDR1 ENHRY, CDR2 SYGVKD. The length of the CDR3 is 15 residues. V shed 0 bases and J shed 5 bases, with 13 bases lying between them. CDR3 region: CAISESGQGPETQYF. The CDR3 nucleotides read TGTGCCATCAGTGAGTCTGGGCAGGGCCCGGAGACCCAGTACTTC.

V usage is TRBV12-5 and J usage is TRBJ2-1, with TRBD1 as a possible D gene (5 bases). The germline V gene encodes CDR1 LGHNT and CDR2 FRNRAP. The CDR3 loop spans 15 amino acids. V lost 1 base to trimming and J lost 7 bases, with 14 bases between them. CDR3 protein: CASGLDFQKGNEQFF. The DNA for the CDR3 is TGTGCTAGTGGTTTGGATTTTCAGAAGGGGAATGAGCAGTTCTTC.

This clonotype occurred many times. The V gene is TRBV28, the J gene TRBJ1-2; 8 bases line up with TRBD1. Per the germline V gene, CDR1 is MDHEN and CDR2 is SYDVKM. The CDR3 spans 15 residues. V lost 5 bases and J lost 4; bases outside the gene matches: 9. For the CDR3, the DNA is TGTGCCAGCAGTGGTTCCGACAGGGGCTCCTATGGCTACACCTTC. It codes for CASSGSDRGSYGYTF.

The chain is built from TRBV7-9 and TRBJ1-1; no definite D call. CDR1 and CDR2 (germline): SEHNR, FQNEAQ (reference sequence). V lost 5 bases to trimming and J lost 1 base, with 11 bases between them. This CDR3 comprises 14 residues. The CDR3 nucleotides are TGTGCCAGCAGCCCGTCGGGGTCGAACACTGAAGCTTTCTTT. This gives the protein CASSPSGSNTEAFF.

This chain connects TRBV3-1 to TRBJ2-1, with 9 bases that match TRBD2. This CDR3 spans 16 amino acids. Per the germline V gene, CDR1 is LGHDT and CDR2 is YNNKEL (reference sequence). After removal of 6 bases from V and 2 bases from J, the junction contained 8 bases not matched to a gene. The CDR3 spells CASSQNSGGTYNEQFF. In nucleotides, the CDR3 is TGTGCCAGCAGTCAGAATAGCGGGGGAACCTACAATGAGCAGTTCTTC.

This clonotype turned up a few times. The J gene is TRBJ1-1, the V gene TRBV19; D may be TRBD1 (6 bases). CDR3 size: 14 residues. The germline V gene encodes CDR1 LNHDA and CDR2 SQIVND (reference sequence). Trimming cost V 3 bases and J 5 bases, with 13 bases left between them. The CDR3 loop reads CASSIVGASTEAFF. CDR3 nucleotides: TGTGCCAGTAGTATTGTGGGGGCATCGACTGAAGCTTTCTTT.

The rearrangement uses TRBV5-8 and TRBJ1-5; 8 bases line up with TRBD1. The trim removed 1 base at V and 5 bases at J, leaving 5 bases unmatched. CDR3 length equals 15 residues. From germline, CDR1 is SGHTS and CDR2 YDEGEE. The CDR3 here is CASSLWGQAYQPQHF. Here the CDR3 DNA reads TGTGCCAGCAGCTTGTGGGGACAGGCCTATCAGCCCCAGCATTTT.

This clonotype was observed a handful of times. The chain couples TRBV14 to TRBJ2-3, with D unclear. The CDR3 spans 15 residues. Germline lookup yields CDR1 SGHDN and CDR2 FVKESK. V lost 0 bases and J 2 bases, leaving 9 bases between the germline ends. The CDR3 DNA follows: TGTGCCAGCAGCCAAGATTGGGCTGACACAGATACGCAGTATTTT. Its protein is CASSQDWADTDTQYF.

There are a few counts of this clonotype. This chain joins TRBV7-9 and TRBJ2-7, with D perhaps being TRBD1 or TRBD2 (6 bases each). CDR3 length: 15 amino acids. V was pared by 5 bases and J by 9 bases, with 23 bases between. Germline CDR1 and CDR2: SEHNR and FQNEAQ (reference sequence). In DNA, the CDR3 is TGTGCCAGCAGCCAAAATCGAGGGGGGCTAAATGGGCAGTACTTC. Translated: CASSQNRGGLNGQYF.

This clonotype was picked up many times. The chain links TRBV7-9 to TRBJ1-5; maybe TRBD1 (5 bases). The CDR3 spans 12 residues. CDR1 and CDR2 from the germline V gene are SEHNR and FQNEAQ (reference sequence). V lost 6 bases and J 4 bases, leaving 7 bases between the germline ends. The CDR3 region has the DNA TGTGCCAGCAGAAAGGGGAATCAGCCCCAGCATTTT. Translation: CASRKGNQPQHF.

The chain uses TRBV6-6 and TRBJ2-3; 10 nucleotides match TRBD2. With 6 bases clipped from V and 5 bases from J, the junction kept 8 bases outside the gene matches. The CDR3 contains 15 residues. The V gene's germline CDR1 is MNHNY and CDR2 SVGAGI (reference sequence). The DNA for the CDR3 is TGTGCCAGCAGCCCCACAGCGGGGGGGCGAGATACGCAGTATTTT. Protein product: CASSPTAGGRDTQYF.

V gene TRBV4-1 combines with J gene TRBJ2-2, with 11 bases that match TRBD2. This CDR3 has 17 amino acids. After removal of 4 bases from V and 0 bases from J, the junction contained 4 bases not matched to a gene. Germline lookup yields CDR1 MGHRA and CDR2 YSYEKL. For the CDR3, the DNA is TGCGCCAGCAGCCGAACTAGCGGGGGATCGAACACCGGGGAGCTGTTTTTT. Translating it yields CASSRTSGGSNTGELFF.

This clonotype ranks as medium-sized. This sequence joins TRBV7-2 and TRBJ2-7; 7 positions agree with TRBD1. Germline CDR1 SGHTA, CDR2 FQGNSA. The CDR3 sequence is 13 residues long. Trimming cost V 2 bases and J 3 bases; bases outside gene matches: 1. The CDR3 DNA sequence: TGTGCCAGCAGCTTAAACAGGGGCTACGAGCAGTACGTC. Its protein is CASSLNRGYEQYV.

In its sample, this clonotype was seen a few times. V usage is TRBV19 and J usage is TRBJ1-1, with D uncertain. CDR1 and CDR2 from the germline V gene are LNHDA and SQIVND (reference sequence). This CDR3 spans 19 amino acids. The V gene lost 0 bases and the J gene lost 1 base, with 21 bases spanning the gap. The CDR3 sequence is CASSIDGALGGRWNTEAFF. The CDR3 bases are TGTGCCAGTAGTATAGACGGTGCCTTAGGAGGGCGATGGAACACTGAAGCTTTCTTT.

V and J are TRBV7-3 and TRBJ2-1; 11 bases match TRBD2. CDR3 length: 15 residues. Per germline, CDR1 SGHTA and CDR2 FQGTGA. Trimming cost V 4 bases and J 12 bases; bases outside gene matches: 11. The CDR3 loop reads CASSSFLAGGFGQFF. The CDR3 coding sequence is TGTGCCAGCAGCTCCTTTCTAGCGGGGGGATTTGGGCAGTTCTTC.

This clonotype was counted between two and nine times. The rearrangement uses TRBV29-1 and TRBJ1-2, with 9 nucleotides matching TRBD1. The J segment lost 6 bases and the V segment lost 8 bases, leaving 10 bases of the junction unmatched. Germline CDR1 is SQVTM and CDR2 is ANQGSEA. The CDR3 covers 13 residues. The CDR3 DNA reads as TGCAGCCTCAAGACAGGGGGGGATCATGGCTACACCTTC. It codes for CSLKTGGDHGYTF. The full variable domain, rest sourced from reference TRBV29-1 and TRBJ1-2, is SAVISQKPSRDICQRGTSLTIQCQVDSQVTMMFWYRQQPGQSLTLIATANQGSEATYESGFVIDKFPISRPNLTFSTLTVSNMSPEDSSIYLCSLKTGGDHGYTFGSGTRLTVV.

V and J are TRBV5-4 and TRBJ2-6; D not certain. CDR3 length: 16 residues. From germline, CDR1 is SGHNT and CDR2 YYREEE (reference sequence). V was cut by 2 bases and J by 0 bases, with 9 bases left in between. As DNA, the CDR3 is TGTGCCAGCAGCTTTGGCGTTAGCTCTGGGGCCAACGTCCTGACTTTC. It is translated as CASSFGVSSGANVLTF.

The chain uses TRBV12-3 or TRBV12-4 and TRBJ2-7; the D is unclear. With 7 bases removed from V and 2 bases from J, the gap between germline ends came to 18 bases. There are 15 residues in the CDR3. CDR3 amino acids: CASKVAMSDAYEQYF. The CDR3 DNA reads TGTGCCAGCAAGGTAGCTATGTCTGATGCCTACGAGCAGTACTTC.

The gene calls are TRBV12-3 or TRBV12-4 and TRBJ2-1; 9 bases line up with TRBD2. The CDR3 covers 16 residues. Trimming cost V 6 bases and J 4 bases; bases outside gene matches: 10. The DNA of the CDR3 is TGTGCCAGCAGAAATAGCGGGGGCCCTCAATACAATGAGCAGTTCTTC. Translated: CASRNSGGPQYNEQFF.

The sample holds a few counts of this clonotype. The chain joins TRBV11-2 to TRBJ2-2, with 8 bases that match TRBD2. V lost 1 base to trimming and J lost 5 bases; unmatched junction nucleotides: 3. Germline-derived CDR1 and CDR2 are SGHAT and FQNNGV. The CDR3 extends over 15 amino acids. CDR3 in DNA: TGTGCCAGCAGCTTAGCCAGCGGGGGAACCGGGGAGCTGTTTTTT. It is translated as CASSLASGGTGELFF.